A single TCR beta chain is shown here with its context. Per the original methods: For nucleated cells, counts were estimated from reference gene primer amplification. Sequencing used immunoSEQ multiplex PCR; TCRdb keeps in-frame clones, though not all of them. V, J and clone size derive from that table, while D and trimming were established from the DNA sequence. This table holds some 400,000 clones, approximately 87% found once. The Seattle patients joined while their infection was active and were tracked longitudinally afterward. This sample was taken from a study of blood T cell repertoires in COVID-19. Overall study context: Researchers got acute and convalescent COVID-19 samples from the United States, Italy and Spain. From T cells, B-cell-depleted T cells, or PBMCs came the material, which was cDNA or gDNA.

CDR3 length equals 12 residues. Unmatched junction bases numbered 3, after V lost 7 bases and J lost 3 bases. CDR1 SGHRS and CDR2 YFSETQ come from the germline V gene. This sequence was found in a woman in her sixties with COVID-19, enrolled during active disease. The sequenced sample consisted of peripheral blood. The chain carries TRBV5-1 and TRBJ2-5; 7 bases map to TRBD1. CDR3 residues: CASRQGEETQYF. CDR3 DNA: TGCGCCAGCCGACAGGGCGAAGAGACCCAGTACTTC.